These 2 T cell receptor beta chains came from one sample sequenced in a study of identifying expanded T cells in peripheral blood. TCRdb keeps only in-frame clones here, not all; method: immunoSEQ multiplex PCR. The sample lists approximately 100,000 clones, more than 85% occurring once. Input material: blood. The receptor source for this set is a person aged 18-70 years in good health.

This chain joins TRBV19 and TRBJ2-7; 9 bases match TRBD1. CDR3 size: 15 residues. The trim removed 3 bases at V and 2 bases at J, leaving 5 bases unmatched. The germline CDR1 and CDR2 sequences are LNHDA and SQIVND (reference sequence). CDR3 region: CASSMGQGRPYEQYF. The CDR3 DNA reads TGTGCCAGTAGTATGGGACAGGGCCGGCCCTACGAGCAGTACTTC.

V gene TRBV6-5 combines with J gene TRBJ1-2; perhaps TRBD1 as D (6 bases). The CDR3 runs to 13 residues. Germline values: CDR1 MNHEY, CDR2 SVGAGI. V was cut by 5 bases and J by 2 bases, with 9 bases left in between. The CDR3 DNA is TGTGCCAGCAGTACCGGACAGAACTATGGCTACACCTTC. Residues: CASSTGQNYGYTF.